This T cell receptor (beta chain) derives from a study of T cells in Graves' hyperthyroidism and ophthalmopathy. Study details: Before any treatment, at initial diagnosis, peripheral blood was collected. Study results and caveats: Stable hyperthyroidism was separated from ophthalmopathy by a model based on 13 V-J features.

The CDR3 runs to 15 residues. Trimming cost V 7 bases and J 3 bases, with 16 bases left between them. Germline V lookup: CDR1 MNHNS, CDR2 SASEGT. This clonotype was counted at least ten times. The antigen is unknown. What was amplified from RNA transcripts were TCR beta CDR3 regions. TCR CDR3 regions were first amplified by RT-PCR with HTBI primers. TCRdb reanalysed the multiplex PCR reads using MiXCR and keeps one entry per CDR3 protein. The sample consists of a few hundred thousand distinct CDR3 sequences, roughly 15% of them appearing once. Sequencing was carried out using blood. The sequence was obtained from a woman aged 18-29 years with Graves' hyperthyroidism. V usage is TRBV6-1 and J usage is TRBJ2-1; D call uncertain. This CDR3 is CASTIGWILYNEQFF. The CDR3 DNA reads TGTGCCAGCACCATCGGTTGGATCCTCTACAATGAGCAGTTCTTC.